This T cell receptor (beta chain) was captured in a study of blood T cell repertoires in COVID-19. The overall study: Sources were T cells, B-cell-depleted T cells, or PBMCs; the material itself was cDNA or gDNA.

This CDR3 has 15 amino acids. V trimming: 3 bases; J trimming: 7 bases; junction bases outside the gene matches: 9. Looked up from germline, CDR1 is LNHDA and CDR2 is SQIVND (reference sequence). Per the original data handling: Reference gene primers were amplified, and this amplification served to estimate nucleated cell counts. The data were produced by immunoSEQ multiplex PCR, yet TCRdb's version contains in-frame clones alone and is incomplete. V, J and clone size are taken as reported in that table, and D and trimming were inferred from the DNA itself. The table has roughly 200,000 clones, approximately 90% seen once.

The sample consisted of peripheral blood. The TCR originated in a woman aged 40 to 49 who had recovered from COVID-19. V usage is TRBV19 and J usage is TRBJ2-1; 7 bases agree with TRBD2. The CDR3 DNA sequence: TGTGCCAGTAGTATCAACCTGGGACTAAGAAATGAGCAGTTCTTC. Encoded protein: CASSINLGLRNEQFF. Supplemented by reference TRBV19 and TRBJ2-1, the full variable domain reads DGGITQSPKYLFRKEGQNVTLSCEQNLNHDAMYWYRQDPGQGLRLIYYSQIVNDFQKGDIAEGYSVSREKKESFPLTVTSAQKNPTAFYLCASSINLGLRNEQFFGPGTRLTVL.